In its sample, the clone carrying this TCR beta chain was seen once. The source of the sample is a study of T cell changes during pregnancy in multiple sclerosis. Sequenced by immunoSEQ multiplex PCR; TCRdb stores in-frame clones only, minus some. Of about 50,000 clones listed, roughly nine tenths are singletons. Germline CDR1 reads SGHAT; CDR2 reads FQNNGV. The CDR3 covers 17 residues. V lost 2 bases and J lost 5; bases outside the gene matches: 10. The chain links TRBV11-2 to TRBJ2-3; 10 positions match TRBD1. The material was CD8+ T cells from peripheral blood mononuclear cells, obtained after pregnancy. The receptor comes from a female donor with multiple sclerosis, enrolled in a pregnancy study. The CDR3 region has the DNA TGTGCCAGCAGCTTACCGTACTGGGACAGGGGTGTAGATACGCAGTATTTT. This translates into CASSLPYWDRGVDTQYF. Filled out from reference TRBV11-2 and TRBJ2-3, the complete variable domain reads EAGVAQSPRYKIIEKRQSVAFWCNPISGHATLYWYQQILGQGPKLLIQFQNNGVVDDSQLPKDRFSAERLKGVDSTLKIQPAKLEDSAVYLCASSLPYWDRGVDTQYFGPGTRLTVL.